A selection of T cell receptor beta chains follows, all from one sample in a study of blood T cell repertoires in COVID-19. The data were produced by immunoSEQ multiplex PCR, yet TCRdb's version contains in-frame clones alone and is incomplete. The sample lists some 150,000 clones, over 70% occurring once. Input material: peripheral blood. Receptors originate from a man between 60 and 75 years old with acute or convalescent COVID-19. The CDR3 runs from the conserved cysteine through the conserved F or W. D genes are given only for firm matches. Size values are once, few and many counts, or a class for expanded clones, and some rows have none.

CASSQEVQGGSSGNTIYF	TGTGCCAGCAGCCAAGAGGTGCAGGGTGGGTCGTCAGGAAACACCATATATTTT	-	TRBV4-2	TRBJ1-3	-
CASSPRDRAMNEQFF	TGTGCCAGCAGTCCCCGGGACAGGGCAATGAATGAGCAGTTCTTC	TRBD1	TRBV6-5	TRBJ2-1	-
CASSQSIRGQGVVWTEAFF	TGCGCCAGCAGTCAATCTATCCGGGGCCAGGGGGTAGTGTGGACTGAAGCTTTCTTT	TRBD1	TRBV23-1	TRBJ1-1	-
CAAEAVNYEQYF	TGTGCCGCTGAGGCGGTTAACTACGAGCAGTACTTC	-	TRBV3-1/TRBV3-2	TRBJ2-7	few
CASSPTAVLTQPQHF	TGTGCCAGCTCCCCTACGGCGGTATTGACTCAGCCCCAGCATTTT	-	TRBV18	TRBJ1-5	once
CASSSGGLETQYF	TGTGCCAGCAGCTCAGGGGGACTGGAGACCCAGTACTTC	-	TRBV9	TRBJ2-5	-
CASSLGNTEAFF	TGTGCCAGCAGTCTAGGGAACACTGAAGCTTTCTTT	-	TRBV2	TRBJ1-1	-
CASRIRVYSNQPQHF	TGTGCCAGCAGGATCAGGGTTTATAGCAATCAGCCCCAGCATTTT	-	TRBV6-5	TRBJ1-5	once
CASSPQGSGANVLTF	TGTGCCAGTAGCCCACAGGGGTCGGGGGCCAACGTCCTGACTTTC	TRBD1	TRBV19	TRBJ2-6	-
CAWSVGGPYEQYF	TGTGCCTGGAGTGTAGGCGGTCCCTACGAGCAGTACTTC	-	TRBV30	TRBJ2-7	-
CASSTPRTGSTYGYTF	TGTGCCAGCAGCACCCCCCGGACAGGTTCAACCTATGGCTACACCTTC	TRBD1	TRBV3-1/TRBV3-2	TRBJ1-2	few
CATLGQQNSPLHF	TGTGCCACCTTGGGACAGCAGAATTCACCCCTCCACTTT	TRBD1	TRBV24-1	TRBJ1-6	-
CASSQAPGTSGNEQFF	TGTGCCAGCAGCCAAGCTCCCGGGACTAGCGGGAATGAGCAGTTCTTC	TRBD2	TRBV4-2	TRBJ2-1	few
CASSTTNRGSQGGELFF	TGTGCCAGTAGTACCACCAACAGGGGCTCACAAGGGGGGGAGCTGTTTTTT	TRBD1	TRBV19	TRBJ2-2	-
CASSRVPGQFNEKLFF	TGTGCCAGCAGCCGAGTACCGGGACAGTTTAATGAAAAACTGTTTTTT	TRBD1	TRBV3-1/TRBV3-2	TRBJ1-4	-
CATGGANTDTQYF	TGTGCCACCGGAGGGGCTAACACAGATACGCAGTATTTT	-	TRBV24-1	TRBJ2-3	once